This T cell receptor (beta chain) was identified during a study of cytomegalovirus exposure and HLA in healthy donors. Study-wide background: Around 81% of roughly 400 genotyped donors fell in the Caucasian-associated ancestry cluster.

The PCR used 60 Vbeta and 13 Jbeta primers. The repertoire was sequenced with immunoSEQ multiplex PCR; TCRdb's copy has only in-frame clones and lacks some. The repertoire holds about 200,000 clones, approximately 79% seen once, with 1.5% to 2% in the top ten. Study-wide findings and caveats: Reports described diagnosis of cytomegalovirus status by the classifier as highly specific and sensitive. Later genetic work tied a missense DCLRE1C variant to beta-chain V and J trimming. The authors judged a highly shared variant cluster likely a sequencing artifact.

Points on this clone: Its antigen remains unidentified.

The material sequenced was PBMCs. The clonotype was recovered from a male donor in good health and CMV-seronegative.

CDR3 in DNA: TGTGCCAGCAGCCAGACAGGGGCGGACATTCAGTACTTC. The encoded protein is CASSQTGADIQYF. The chain links TRBV7-9 to TRBJ2-4, with 8 bases matching TRBD1. Germline V gene data show CDR1 as SEHNR and CDR2 as FQNEAQ (reference sequence). J was trimmed by 8 bases and V by 5 bases; bases with no gene match: 5. The CDR3 covers 13 residues. The entire variable domain, with the rest obtained from reference TRBV7-9 and TRBJ2-4, is as follows: DTGVSQNPRHKITKRGQNVTFRCDPISEHNRLYWYRQTLGQGPEFLTYFQNEAQLEKSRLLSDRFSAERPKGSFSTLEIQRTEQGDSAMYLCASSQTGADIQYFGAGTRLSVL.